This TCR beta chain was identified during a study of Ad26.COV2.S vaccination and SARS-CoV-2 variants. Libraries were prepared by immunoSEQ multiplex PCR; TCRdb keeps only in-frame clonotypes and omits some of them. In the table there are about 350,000 clones, around 89% of which are singletons. The sample's treatment: 19 received Ad26.COV2.S at low or high dose, single or two shots; five or six received placebo; per-sample allocation not given. After the first vaccine or placebo injection, samples were drawn on day 63. CDR3 size: 20 residues. Per the germline V gene, CDR1 is MRHNA and CDR2 is SNTAGT. The ends lost 0 bases at V and 0 bases at J; junction bases unmatched: 10.

V is TRBV6-4 and J is TRBJ2-6, with 8 bases fitting TRBD1. The sequences come from peripheral blood, collected in a trial of Ad26.COV2.S vaccine versus placebo. The TCR sequence derives from a person between 18 and 59 years old who received the Ad26.COV2.S COVID-19 vaccine or a placebo. In nucleotides, the CDR3 is TGTGCCAGCAGTGACTCGGCCGCGACAGGGGCCAGCTCTGGGGCCAACGTCCTGACTTTC. Protein product: CASSDSAATGASSGANVLTF.